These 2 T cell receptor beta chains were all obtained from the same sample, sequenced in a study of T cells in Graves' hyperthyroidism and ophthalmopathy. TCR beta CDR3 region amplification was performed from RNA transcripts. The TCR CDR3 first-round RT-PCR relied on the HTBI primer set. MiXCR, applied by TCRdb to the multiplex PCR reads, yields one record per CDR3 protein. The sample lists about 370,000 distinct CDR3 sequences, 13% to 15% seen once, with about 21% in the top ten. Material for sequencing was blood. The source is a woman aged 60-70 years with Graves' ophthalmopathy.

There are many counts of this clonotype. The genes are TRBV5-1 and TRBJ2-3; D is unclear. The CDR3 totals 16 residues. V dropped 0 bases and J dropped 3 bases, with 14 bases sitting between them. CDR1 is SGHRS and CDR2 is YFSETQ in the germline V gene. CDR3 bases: TGCGCCAGCAGCTTGGCCCTAAGTCCGGCGACAGATACGCAGTATTTT. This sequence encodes CASSLALSPATDTQYF.

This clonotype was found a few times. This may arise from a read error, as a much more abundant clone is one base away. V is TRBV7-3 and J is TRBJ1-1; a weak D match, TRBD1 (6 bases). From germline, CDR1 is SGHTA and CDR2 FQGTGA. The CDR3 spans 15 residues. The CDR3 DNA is TGTGCCAGCAGCTTAAACGGGCAGGGGAACACTGGAGCTTTCTTT. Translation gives CASSLNGQGNTGAFF. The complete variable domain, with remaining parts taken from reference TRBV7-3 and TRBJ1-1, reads GAGVSQTPSNKVTEKGKYVELRCDPISGHTALYWYRQSLGQGPEFLIYFQGTGAADDSGLPNDRFFAVRPEGSVSTLKIQRTERGDSAVYLCASSLNGQGNTGAFFGQGTRLTVV.